These 18 T cell receptor beta chains were sequenced from one sample in a study of Ad26.COV2.S vaccination and SARS-CoV-2 variants (dated by TCRdb to the early 2020s). In the paper's terms, the time point label means: individuals recovered from natural SARS-CoV-2 infection. Preparation of the library involved the immunoSEQ multiplex PCR assay. Here the immuneACCESS table is served through TCRdb, limited to in-frame sequences with V and J called. Missing clones are a known gap in these copies; in checked studies unresolved V genes cover under half, and the rest lacks a known reason. The sample table lists about 350,000 clones, about 91% of them with a count of one. In total, the top ten clones hold about 3.8% of the sample. The starting material was peripheral blood, obtained after recovery from COVID-19. Receptors originate from a human donor who had recovered from COVID-19.

The chain uses TRBV6-5 and TRBJ2-7; D perhaps matches TRBD1 (6 bases). Germline V gives CDR1 MNHEY, CDR2 SVGAGI. CDR3 size: 13 residues. Trimming removed 3 bases from V and 4 bases from J, with 10 bases in between. The CDR3 spells CASSYAGQYEQYF. In DNA form, the CDR3 reads TGTGCCAGCAGTTATGCAGGACAGTACGAGCAGTACTTC.

The chain uses TRBV25-1 and TRBJ2-3; unclear D gene. CDR1 is MGHDK, CDR2 SYGVNS, per germline. The CDR3 extends over 14 amino acids. V was pared by 5 bases and J by 4 bases, with 13 bases between. The DNA of the CDR3 is TGTGCCAGCAGTCCACCAGGCGTCGCAGATACGCAGTATTTT. Amino acid sequence: CASSPPGVADTQYF.

This chain uses TRBV18 with TRBJ2-5, with a tentative D call TRBD1 (6 bases). Germline assignment: CDR1 KGHSH and CDR2 LQKENI. The CDR3 is 13 residues long. Trimming left V 3 bases short and J 5 bases short, with 10 bases between. CDR3 protein: CASSPSGVETQYF. The CDR3 nucleotides read TGTGCCAGCTCACCCTCAGGGGTGGAGACCCAGTACTTC. The full variable domain, its missing parts supplied by reference TRBV18 and TRBJ2-5, is NAGVMQNPRHLVRRRGQEARLRCSPMKGHSHVYWYRQLPEEGLKFMVYLQKENIIDESGMPKERFSAEFPKEGPSILRIQQVVRGDSAAYFCASSPSGVETQYFGPGTRLLVL.

The chain has TRBV19 and TRBJ2-7; no clear D gene. Trimming removed 0 bases at V and 0 bases at J, with 6 bases between. This CDR3 has 14 amino acids. CDR1 and CDR2 from the germline V gene are LNHDA and SQIVND (reference sequence). The CDR3 loop is CASSIDRNSYEQYF. CDR3 sequence (DNA): TGTGCCAGTAGTATAGACAGGAACTCCTACGAGCAGTACTTC.

The chain carries TRBV18 and TRBJ2-5, with 10 bases identical to TRBD2. Trimming cost V 3 bases and J 4 bases; bases outside gene matches: 8. The CDR3 length is 16 residues. The V gene's germline CDR1 is KGHSH and CDR2 LQKENI. CDR3 nucleotides: TGTGCCAGCTCACCGCGGACTAGCGGTAACGTAGAGACCCAGTACTTC. Its protein is CASSPRTSGNVETQYF. The variable domain in full, with the rest retrieved from reference TRBV18 and TRBJ2-5, is NAGVMQNPRHLVRRRGQEARLRCSPMKGHSHVYWYRQLPEEGLKFMVYLQKENIIDESGMPKERFSAEFPKEGPSILRIQQVVRGDSAAYFCASSPRTSGNVETQYFGPGTRLLVL.

The genes are TRBV14 and TRBJ1-2, with D unresolved. V was trimmed by 1 base and J by 5 bases, leaving 8 bases between them. The CDR3 contains 13 residues. Germline V gives CDR1 SGHDN, CDR2 FVKESK. The CDR3 region is CASSQVTGYGYTF. The CDR3 coding sequence is TGTGCCAGCAGCCAAGTTACGGGGTATGGCTACACCTTC.

This clone was seen only once. The rearrangement uses TRBV19 and TRBJ2-7; 8 nucleotides match TRBD1. Germline-derived CDR1 and CDR2 are LNHDA and SQIVND (reference sequence). V lost 5 bases and J lost 2; bases outside the gene matches: 8. This CDR3 has 15 residues. The CDR3 sequence: CASSAHRGKPYEQYF. As DNA, the CDR3 is TGTGCCAGTAGTGCCCACAGGGGGAAACCCTACGAGCAGTACTTC.

The chain couples TRBV4-3 to TRBJ2-2; D may match TRBD1 or TRBD2 (6 bases each). Germline CDR1 is LGHNA and CDR2 is YSLEER. The CDR3 is made up of 15 amino acids. V was trimmed by 0 bases and J by 6 bases, leaving 11 bases between them. The CDR3 sequence is CASSQDRGPAGELFF. The CDR3 DNA follows: TGCGCCAGCAGCCAAGATCGGGGGCCGGCCGGGGAGCTGTTTTTT.

A remark on this clone: A read error may produce the germline difference seen at one junction end. The rearrangement joins TRBV5-1 to TRBJ2-3, with TRBD1 as a possible D gene (6 bases). The CDR3 is made up of 15 amino acids. Germline assignment: CDR1 SGHRS and CDR2 YFSETQ. CDR3 nucleotide sequence: TGCGCCAGCAGCCACGGCCAGGGGACGACAGCTACGCAGTATTTT. Translating gives CASSHGQGTTATQYF.

The J gene is TRBJ2-3, the V gene TRBV27; tentative D call: TRBD1 (6 bases). Per the germline V gene, CDR1 is MNHEY and CDR2 is SMNVEV (reference sequence). The V end lost 4 bases, the J end lost 4 bases, and 15 bases lay between the germline ends. This CDR3 comprises 15 residues. Here the CDR3 reads CASSSPGHSSDTQYF. As DNA, the CDR3 is TGTGCCAGCAGTTCGCCGGGACATTCGTCAGATACGCAGTATTTT.

The V call is TRBV7-6, the J call TRBJ2-3; TRBD2 agrees at 9 bases. CDR1 SGHVS and CDR2 FNYEAQ come from the germline V gene. V lost 3 bases to trimming and J lost 2 bases; unmatched junction nucleotides: 6. CDR3 length equals 16 residues. The CDR3 is CASSFRAGGATDTQYF. The DNA for the CDR3 is TGTGCCAGCAGCTTCAGAGCGGGGGGAGCCACAGATACGCAGTATTTT.

The chain recombines TRBV5-1 with TRBJ2-1; 7 nucleotides align to TRBD2. The length of the CDR3 is 15 residues. J gave up 4 bases and V 7 bases, and 11 bases lay outside the gene matches. Germline V lookup: CDR1 SGHRS, CDR2 YFSETQ. This CDR3 reads CASRGVGQYYNEQFF. CDR3 nucleotides: TGCGCCAGCCGGGGGGTGGGGCAGTATTACAATGAGCAGTTCTTC.

V is TRBV5-1 and J is TRBJ2-7, with TRBD2 matching 7 bases. The CDR3 runs to 16 residues. Trimming at V came to 4 bases and at J to 2 bases, leaving 12 bases not matched to a gene. The germline V gene has CDR1 SGHRS and CDR2 YFSETQ. The CDR3 nucleotides read TGCGCCAGCAGCGGATCGACTAGCCAGGTTCCCTACGAGCAGTACTTC. This sequence encodes CASSGSTSQVPYEQYF. The whole variable domain, filled in from reference TRBV5-1 and TRBJ2-7, reads KAGVTQTPRYLIKTRGQQVTLSCSPISGHRSVSWYQQTPGQGLQFLFEYFSETQRNKGNFPGRFSGRQFSNSRSEMNVSTLELGDSALYLCASSGSTSQVPYEQYFGPGTRLTVT.

Concerning this clone: The same CDR3 can be traced to other DNA sequences in this sample. CDR3 nucleotides: TGTGCCAGCAGCCAAGAGGGGCAGGGGAACTACGAGCAGTACTTC. Its translation: CASSQEGQGNYEQYF. V and J are TRBV3-1 (or the pseudogene TRBV3-2) and TRBJ2-7; maybe TRBD1 (6 bases). The CDR3 has 15 amino acids. Germline assignment: CDR1 LGHDT and CDR2 YNNKEL (reference sequence). V was pared by 0 bases and J by 3 bases, with 12 bases between.

V usage is TRBV2 and J usage is TRBJ2-1, with 10 bases matching TRBD2. J gave up 5 bases and V 6 bases, and 10 bases lay outside the gene matches. The length of the CDR3 is 16 residues. Germline V gene data show CDR1 as SNHLY and CDR2 as FYNNEI. The CDR3 DNA is TGTGCCAGCAGAAAAGCGGGGGGGCCAATACACAATGAGCAGTTCTTC. Its translation is CASRKAGGPIHNEQFF.

This chain connects TRBV19 to TRBJ1-2; D unresolved. Trimming removed 5 bases at V and 2 bases at J, with 15 bases between. Germline V CDR1 and CDR2: LNHDA, SQIVND (reference sequence). The CDR3 contains 15 residues. The CDR3 sequence is CASSEQSAGNYGYTF. In DNA, the CDR3 is TGTGCCAGTAGTGAACAGTCGGCCGGGAACTATGGCTACACCTTC.

The gene calls are TRBV4-1 and TRBJ2-1; 14 nucleotides agree with TRBD2. Trimming at V came to 0 bases and at J to 6 bases, leaving 4 bases not matched to a gene. Germline V gives CDR1 MGHRA, CDR2 YSYEKL. The CDR3 spans 17 residues. CDR3 sequence (DNA): TGCGCCAGCAGCCAAGACGAGACTAGCGGGGGGGTCAATGAGCAGTTCTTC. This codes for CASSQDETSGGVNEQFF.

This clone is a singleton in its sample. V gene TRBV5-1 combines with J gene TRBJ1-4, with 8 bases aligning to TRBD1. The CDR3 sequence is 14 residues long. J gave up 7 bases and V 4 bases, and 6 bases lay outside the gene matches. CDR1 is SGHRS, CDR2 YFSETQ, per germline. The CDR3 sequence: CASSPQGAGEKLFF. CDR3 DNA: TGCGCCAGCAGCCCGCAGGGGGCCGGTGAAAAACTGTTTTTT.